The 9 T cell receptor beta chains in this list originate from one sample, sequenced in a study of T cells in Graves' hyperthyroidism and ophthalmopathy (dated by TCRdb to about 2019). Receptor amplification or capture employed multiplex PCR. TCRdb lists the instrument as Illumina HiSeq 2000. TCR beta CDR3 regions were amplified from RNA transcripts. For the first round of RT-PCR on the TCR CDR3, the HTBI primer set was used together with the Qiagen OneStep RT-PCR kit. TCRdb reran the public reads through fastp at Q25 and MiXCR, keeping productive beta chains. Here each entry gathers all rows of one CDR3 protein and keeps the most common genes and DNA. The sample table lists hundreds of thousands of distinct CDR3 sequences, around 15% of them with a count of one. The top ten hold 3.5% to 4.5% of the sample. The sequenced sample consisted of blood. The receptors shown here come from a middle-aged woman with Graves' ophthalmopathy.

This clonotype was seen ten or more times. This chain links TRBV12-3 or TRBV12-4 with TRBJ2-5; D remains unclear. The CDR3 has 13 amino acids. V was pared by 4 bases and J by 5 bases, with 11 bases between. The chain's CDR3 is CASSYLEAETQYF. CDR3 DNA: TGTGCCAGCAGTTATCTAGAGGCGGAGACCCAGTACTTC.

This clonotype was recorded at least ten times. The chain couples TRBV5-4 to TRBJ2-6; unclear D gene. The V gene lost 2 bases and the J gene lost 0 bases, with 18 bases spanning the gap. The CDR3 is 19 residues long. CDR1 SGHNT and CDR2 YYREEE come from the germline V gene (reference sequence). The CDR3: CASSFRETRTFSGANVLTF. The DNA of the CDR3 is TGTGCCAGCAGCTTCCGCGAGACCCGCACCTTCTCTGGGGCCAACGTCCTGACTTTC.

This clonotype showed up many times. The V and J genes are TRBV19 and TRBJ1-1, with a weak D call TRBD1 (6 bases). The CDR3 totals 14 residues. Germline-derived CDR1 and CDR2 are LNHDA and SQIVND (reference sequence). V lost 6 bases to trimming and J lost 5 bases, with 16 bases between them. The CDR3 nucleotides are TGTGCCAGTAGATCGATGGAGGGGGGGACTGAAGCTTTCTTT. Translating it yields CASRSMEGGTEAFF.

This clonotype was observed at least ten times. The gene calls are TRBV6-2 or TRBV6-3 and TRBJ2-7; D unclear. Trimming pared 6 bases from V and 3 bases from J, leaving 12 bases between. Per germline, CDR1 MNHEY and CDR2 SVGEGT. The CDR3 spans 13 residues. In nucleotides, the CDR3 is TGTGCCAGCAGATGGGGTCTTGACTACGAGCAGTACTTC. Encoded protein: CASRWGLDYEQYF.

The CDR3 DNA reads as TGTGCCAGCAGTTTATCGGGGGGGCCGAACACTGAAGCTTTCTTT. It encodes CASSLSGGPNTEAFF. The chain is built from TRBV27 and TRBJ1-1; possible D gene TRBD1, 6 bases. CDR1 and CDR2 from the germline V gene are MNHEY and SMNVEV (reference sequence). The CDR3 totals 15 residues. Between the trimmed V and J ends, which lost 0 bases and 1 base, there was a span of 9 bases.

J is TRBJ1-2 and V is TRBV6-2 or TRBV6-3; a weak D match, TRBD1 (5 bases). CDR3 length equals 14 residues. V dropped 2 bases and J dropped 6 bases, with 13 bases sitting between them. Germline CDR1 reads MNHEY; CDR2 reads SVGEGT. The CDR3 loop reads CASSYERGWDGYTF. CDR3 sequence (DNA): TGTGCCAGCAGTTACGAGAGGGGTTGGGATGGCTACACCTTC.

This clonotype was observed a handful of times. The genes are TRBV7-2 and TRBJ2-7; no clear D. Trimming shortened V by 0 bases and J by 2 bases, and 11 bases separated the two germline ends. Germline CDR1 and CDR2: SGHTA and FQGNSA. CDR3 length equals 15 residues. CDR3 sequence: CASSLAGDPAYEQYF. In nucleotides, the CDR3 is TGTGCCAGCAGCTTAGCGGGCGACCCGGCCTACGAGCAGTACTTC.

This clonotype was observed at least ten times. CDR3 sequence (DNA): TGTGCCAGCAGTTACTCGATCGTGGGGGAGCTGTTTTTT. It encodes CASSYSIVGELFF. The chain combines TRBV6-5 with TRBJ2-2, with D unresolved. This CDR3 contains 13 residues. In germline, CDR1 is MNHEY, CDR2 SVGAGI. V was clipped by 0 bases and J by 8 bases, with 7 bases between them.

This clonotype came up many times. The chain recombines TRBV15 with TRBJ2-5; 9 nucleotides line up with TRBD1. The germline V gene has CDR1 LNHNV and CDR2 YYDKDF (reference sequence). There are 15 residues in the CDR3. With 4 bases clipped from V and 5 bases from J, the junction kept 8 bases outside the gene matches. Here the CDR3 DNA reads TGTGCCACCAGCACTCCGGGACAGGGTGTCGAGACCCAGTACTTC. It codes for CATSTPGQGVETQYF.